This T cell receptor (beta chain) was sequenced during a study of blood T cell repertoires in COVID-19. Study at large: Samples taken during acute and convalescent COVID-19 were collected in the United States, Italy and Spain. PBMCs, B-cell-depleted T cells, or T cells provided the cDNA or gDNA that made up the material.

The CDR3 is 15 amino acids. The V and J ends lost 4 bases and 5 bases respectively, with 19 bases between them. Germline V gene sequence: CDR1 SGHDT, CDR2 YYEEEE. Source study methods: Reference gene primer amplification in the assay estimated nucleated cell counts. Data came from immunoSEQ multiplex PCR; TCRdb stores just in-frame clones and leaves some out. That table supplies the V and J calls and clone size; D and trimming were determined from the DNA. This table has about 200,000 clones, roughly 79% appearing once. The rearrangement joins TRBV5-6 to TRBJ2-7; possible D gene TRBD1, 7 bases. The sample taken for sequencing was peripheral blood. This clonotype was sampled from a human donor with acute or convalescent COVID-19. The donor label of this sample is uncertain. The CDR3 DNA is TGTGCCAGCAGCCCCGTGGACAGGTGGGGGGACGAGCAGTACTTC. Its translation: CASSPVDRWGDEQYF.